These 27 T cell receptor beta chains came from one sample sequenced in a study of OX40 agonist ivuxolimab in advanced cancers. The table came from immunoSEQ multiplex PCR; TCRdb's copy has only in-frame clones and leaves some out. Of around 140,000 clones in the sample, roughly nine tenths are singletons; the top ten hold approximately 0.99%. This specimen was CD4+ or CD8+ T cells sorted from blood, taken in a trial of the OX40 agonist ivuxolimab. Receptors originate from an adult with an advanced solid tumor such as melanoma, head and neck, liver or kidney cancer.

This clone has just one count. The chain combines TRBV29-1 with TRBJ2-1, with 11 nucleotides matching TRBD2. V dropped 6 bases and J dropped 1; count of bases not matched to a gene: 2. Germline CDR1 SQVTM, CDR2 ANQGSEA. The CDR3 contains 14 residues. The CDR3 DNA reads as TGCAGCGTGGGGACTAGCGGATCCTACAATGAGCAGTTCTTC. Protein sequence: CSVGTSGSYNEQFF.

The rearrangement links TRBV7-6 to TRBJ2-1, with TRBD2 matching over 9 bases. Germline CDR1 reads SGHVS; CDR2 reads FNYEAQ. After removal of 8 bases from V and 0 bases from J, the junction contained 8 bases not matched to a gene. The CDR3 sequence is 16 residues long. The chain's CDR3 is CASGILAGHSYNEQFF. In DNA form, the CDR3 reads TGTGCCAGCGGTATTCTAGCGGGGCACTCCTACAATGAGCAGTTCTTC.

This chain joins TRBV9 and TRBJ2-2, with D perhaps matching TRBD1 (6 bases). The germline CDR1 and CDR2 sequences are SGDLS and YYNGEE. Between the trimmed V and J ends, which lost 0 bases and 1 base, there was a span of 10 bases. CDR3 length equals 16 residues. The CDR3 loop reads CASSVAPTGNTGELFF. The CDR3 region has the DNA TGTGCCAGCAGCGTAGCCCCGACAGGGAACACCGGGGAGCTGTTTTTT.

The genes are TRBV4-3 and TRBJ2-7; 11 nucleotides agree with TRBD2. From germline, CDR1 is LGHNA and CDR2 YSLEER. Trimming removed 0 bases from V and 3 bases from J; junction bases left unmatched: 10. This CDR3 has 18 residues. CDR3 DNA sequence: TGCGCCAGCAGCCAAGATAGGCTAGCGGGGGGAACGATCTACGAGCAGTACTTC. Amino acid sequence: CASSQDRLAGGTIYEQYF.

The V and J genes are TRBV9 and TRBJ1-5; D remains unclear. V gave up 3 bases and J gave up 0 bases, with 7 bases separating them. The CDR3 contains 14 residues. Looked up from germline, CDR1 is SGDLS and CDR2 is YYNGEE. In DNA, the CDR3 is TGTGCCAGCAGCGGAGCTACTAGCAATCAGCCCCAGCATTTT. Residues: CASSGATSNQPQHF.

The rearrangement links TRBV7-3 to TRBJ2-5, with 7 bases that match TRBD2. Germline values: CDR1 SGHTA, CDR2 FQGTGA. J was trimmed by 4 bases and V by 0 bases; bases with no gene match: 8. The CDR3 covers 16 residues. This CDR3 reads CASSLTAGAGRETQYF. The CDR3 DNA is TGTGCCAGCAGCTTAACGGCGGGAGCGGGGAGAGAGACCCAGTACTTC.

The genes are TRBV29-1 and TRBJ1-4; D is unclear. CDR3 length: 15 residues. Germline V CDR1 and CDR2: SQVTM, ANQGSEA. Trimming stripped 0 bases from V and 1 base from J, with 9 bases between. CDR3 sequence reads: CSVEDASVTNEKLFF. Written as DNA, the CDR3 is TGCAGCGTTGAAGATGCGTCAGTAACTAATGAAAAACTGTTTTTT.

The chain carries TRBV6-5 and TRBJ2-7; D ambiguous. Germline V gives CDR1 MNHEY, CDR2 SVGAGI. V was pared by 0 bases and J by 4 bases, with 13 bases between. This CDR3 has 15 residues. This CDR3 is CASSYSSIFAYEQYF. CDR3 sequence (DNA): TGTGCCAGCAGTTACTCGAGCATCTTCGCATACGAGCAGTACTTC.

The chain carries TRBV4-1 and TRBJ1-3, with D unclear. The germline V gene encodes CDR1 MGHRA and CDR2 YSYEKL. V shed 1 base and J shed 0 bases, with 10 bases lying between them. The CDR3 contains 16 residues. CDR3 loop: CASSQAGWSSGNTIYF. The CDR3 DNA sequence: TGCGCCAGCAGCCAAGCCGGCTGGAGCTCTGGAAACACCATATATTTT.

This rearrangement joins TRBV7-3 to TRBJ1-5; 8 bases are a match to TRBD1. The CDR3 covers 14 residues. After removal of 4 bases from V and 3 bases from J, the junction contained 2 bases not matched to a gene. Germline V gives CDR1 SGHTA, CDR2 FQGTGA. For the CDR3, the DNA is TGTGCCAGCAGCTCGACAGGGGCCAATCAGCCCCAGCATTTT. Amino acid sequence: CASSSTGANQPQHF.

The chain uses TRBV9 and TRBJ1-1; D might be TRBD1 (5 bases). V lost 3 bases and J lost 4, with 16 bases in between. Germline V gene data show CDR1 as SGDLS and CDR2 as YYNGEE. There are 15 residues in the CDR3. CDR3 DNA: TGTGCCAGCAGCGGACAAACTCAGGGTACCACTGAAGCTTTCTTT. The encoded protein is CASSGQTQGTTEAFF.

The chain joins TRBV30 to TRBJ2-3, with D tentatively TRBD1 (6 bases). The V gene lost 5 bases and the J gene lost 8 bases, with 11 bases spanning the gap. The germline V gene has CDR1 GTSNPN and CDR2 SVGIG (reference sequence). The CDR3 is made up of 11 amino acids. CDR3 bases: TGTGCCTGGGAGTTAGGGGGTACGCAGTATTTT. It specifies CAWELGGTQYF.

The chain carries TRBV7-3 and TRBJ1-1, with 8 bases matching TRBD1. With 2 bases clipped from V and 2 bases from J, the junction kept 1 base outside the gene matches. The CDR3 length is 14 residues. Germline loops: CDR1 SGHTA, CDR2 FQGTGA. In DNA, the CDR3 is TGTGCCAGCAGCTTAGGACAGGGCAACACTGAAGCTTTCTTT. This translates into CASSLGQGNTEAFF. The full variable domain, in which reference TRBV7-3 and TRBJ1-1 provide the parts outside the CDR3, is GAGVSQTPSNKVTEKGKYVELRCDPISGHTALYWYRQSLGQGPEFLIYFQGTGAADDSGLPNDRFFAVRPEGSVSTLKIQRTERGDSAVYLCASSLGQGNTEAFFGQGTRLTVV.

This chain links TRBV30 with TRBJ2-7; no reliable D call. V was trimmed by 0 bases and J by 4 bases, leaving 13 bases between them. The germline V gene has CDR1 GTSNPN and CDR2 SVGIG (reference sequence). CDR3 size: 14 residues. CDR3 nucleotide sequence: TGTGCCTGGAGTGTTGGCAGCCGCCTTTACGAGCAGTACTTC. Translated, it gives CAWSVGSRLYEQYF.

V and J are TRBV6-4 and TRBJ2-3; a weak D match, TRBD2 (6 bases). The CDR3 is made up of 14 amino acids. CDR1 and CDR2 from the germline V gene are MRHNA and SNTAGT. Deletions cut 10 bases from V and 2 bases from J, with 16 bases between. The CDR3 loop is CATSMGGFTDTQYF. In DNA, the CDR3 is TGTGCCACCTCCATGGGGGGATTCACAGATACGCAGTATTTT.

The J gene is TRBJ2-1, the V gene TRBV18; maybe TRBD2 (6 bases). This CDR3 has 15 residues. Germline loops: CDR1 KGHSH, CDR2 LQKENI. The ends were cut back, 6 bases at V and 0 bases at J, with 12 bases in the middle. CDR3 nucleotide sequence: TGTGCCAGCTCTGCCTCCGGGGGCTCCTACAATGAGCAGTTCTTC. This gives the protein CASSASGGSYNEQFF.

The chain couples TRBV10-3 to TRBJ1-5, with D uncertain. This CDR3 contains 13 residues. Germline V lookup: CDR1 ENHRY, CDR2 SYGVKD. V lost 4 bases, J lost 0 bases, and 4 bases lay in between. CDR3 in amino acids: CAISGVSNQPQHF. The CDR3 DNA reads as TGTGCCATCAGTGGGGTTAGCAATCAGCCCCAGCATTTT.

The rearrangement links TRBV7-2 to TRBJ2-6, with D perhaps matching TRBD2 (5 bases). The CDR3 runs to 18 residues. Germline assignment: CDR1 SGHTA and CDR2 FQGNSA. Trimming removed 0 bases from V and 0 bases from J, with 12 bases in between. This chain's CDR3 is CASSLATTSNSGANVLTF. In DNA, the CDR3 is TGTGCCAGCAGCTTAGCTACCACTAGTAACTCTGGGGCCAACGTCCTGACTTTC.

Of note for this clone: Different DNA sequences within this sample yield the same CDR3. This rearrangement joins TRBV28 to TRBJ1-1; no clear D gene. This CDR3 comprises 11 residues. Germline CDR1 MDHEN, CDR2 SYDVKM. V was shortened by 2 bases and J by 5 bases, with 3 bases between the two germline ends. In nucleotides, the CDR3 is TGTGCCAGCAGTTTACCAACTGAAGCTTTCTTT. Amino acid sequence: CASSLPTEAFF.

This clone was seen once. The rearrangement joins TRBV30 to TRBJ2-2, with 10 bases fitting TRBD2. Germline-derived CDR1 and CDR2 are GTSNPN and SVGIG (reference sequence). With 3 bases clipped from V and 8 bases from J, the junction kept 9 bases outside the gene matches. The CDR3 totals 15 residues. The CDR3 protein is CAWRGSSGSSGELFF. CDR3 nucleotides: TGTGCCTGGAGAGGGTCTAGCGGGAGTAGTGGGGAGCTGTTTTTT.

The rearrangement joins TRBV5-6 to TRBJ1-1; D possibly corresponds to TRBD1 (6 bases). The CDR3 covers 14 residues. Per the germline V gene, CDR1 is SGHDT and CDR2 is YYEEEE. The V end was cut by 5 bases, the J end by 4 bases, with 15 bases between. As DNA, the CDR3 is TGTGCCAGCAGTTACGGACAGCTAGGCACTGAAGCTTTCTTT. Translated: CASSYGQLGTEAFF.

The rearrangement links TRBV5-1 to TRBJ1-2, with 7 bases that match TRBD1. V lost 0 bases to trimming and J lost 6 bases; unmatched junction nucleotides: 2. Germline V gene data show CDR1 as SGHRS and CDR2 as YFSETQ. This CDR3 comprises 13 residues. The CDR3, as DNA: TGCGCCAGCAGCTTGGAACAGGGGAATGGCTACACCTTC. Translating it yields CASSLEQGNGYTF.

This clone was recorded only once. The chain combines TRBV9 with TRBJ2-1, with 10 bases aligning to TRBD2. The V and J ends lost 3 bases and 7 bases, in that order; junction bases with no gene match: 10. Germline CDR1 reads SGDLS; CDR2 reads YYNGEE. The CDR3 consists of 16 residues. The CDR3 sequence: CASSAKSGRATNEQFF. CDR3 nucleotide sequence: TGTGCCAGCAGCGCAAAGAGCGGGAGGGCCACAAATGAGCAGTTCTTC.

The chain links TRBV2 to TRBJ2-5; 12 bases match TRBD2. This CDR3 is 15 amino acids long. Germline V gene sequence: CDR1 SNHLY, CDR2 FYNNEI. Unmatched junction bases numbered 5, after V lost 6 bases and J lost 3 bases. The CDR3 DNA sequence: TGTGCCAGCAGCTCGACTAGCGGGGGAGAAGAGACCCAGTACTTC. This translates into CASSSTSGGEETQYF.

The CDR3, as DNA: TGCGCCAGCAGCCTAGGGACAGCCTCCTACGAGCAGTACTTC. Translation: CASSLGTASYEQYF. This sequence joins TRBV5-1 and TRBJ2-7; 7 bases fit TRBD1. This CDR3 contains 14 residues. Trimming at V came to 4 bases and at J to 0 bases, leaving 4 bases not matched to a gene. Germline CDR1 is SGHRS and CDR2 is YFSETQ. The entire variable domain, with the rest obtained from reference TRBV5-1 and TRBJ2-7, is as follows: KAGVTQTPRYLIKTRGQQVTLSCSPISGHRSVSWYQQTPGQGLQFLFEYFSETQRNKGNFPGRFSGRQFSNSRSEMNVSTLELGDSALYLCASSLGTASYEQYFGPGTRLTVT.

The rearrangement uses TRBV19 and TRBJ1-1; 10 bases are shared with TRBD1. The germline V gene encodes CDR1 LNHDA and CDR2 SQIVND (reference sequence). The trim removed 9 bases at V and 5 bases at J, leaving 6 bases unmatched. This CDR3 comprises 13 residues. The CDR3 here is CARSGTGETEAFF. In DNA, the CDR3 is TGTGCCAGGTCCGGGACAGGGGAGACTGAAGCTTTCTTT. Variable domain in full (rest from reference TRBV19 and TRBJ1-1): DGGITQSPKYLFRKEGQNVTLSCEQNLNHDAMYWYRQDPGQGLRLIYYSQIVNDFQKGDIAEGYSVSREKKESFPLTVTSAQKNPTAFYLCARSGTGETEAFFGQGTRLTVV.

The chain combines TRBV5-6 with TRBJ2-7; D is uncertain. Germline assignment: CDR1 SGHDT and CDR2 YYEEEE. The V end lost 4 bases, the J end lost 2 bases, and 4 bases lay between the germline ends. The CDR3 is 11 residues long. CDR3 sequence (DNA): TGTGCCAGCAGCGGGGCCTACGAGCAGTACTTC. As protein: CASSGAYEQYF.